These 21 T cell receptor beta chains were all obtained from the same sample, sequenced in a study of blood T cell repertoires in COVID-19. Assay used: immunoSEQ multiplex PCR; TCRdb lists only in-frame clones, some missing. The sample includes roughly 300,000 clones, more than 75% of them seen just once. Sequences were obtained from PBMCs or T cells enriched from blood (not recorded which). These receptors all stem from a man aged 25-45 years who had recovered from COVID-19.

This clone was seen only once. The chain couples TRBV6-5 to TRBJ2-7, with 9 bases identical to TRBD1. With V trimmed by 10 bases and J by 6 bases, 10 bases remained unmatched. CDR1 and CDR2 (germline): MNHEY, SVGAGI. The CDR3 totals 13 residues. CDR3: CATEPTGGREQYF. Written as DNA, the CDR3 is TGTGCCACCGAACCTACAGGGGGCCGCGAGCAGTACTTC.

The J gene is TRBJ2-5, the V gene TRBV6-5; D may be TRBD2 (5 bases). The ends were cut back, 1 base at V and 1 base at J, with 10 bases in the middle. CDR3 length: 15 residues. The germline CDR1 and CDR2 sequences are MNHEY and SVGAGI. CDR3 DNA: TGTGCCAGCAGTTACTACGGCGGGTCCCAAGAGACCCAGTACTTC. It specifies CASSYYGGSQETQYF.

The chain combines TRBV13 with TRBJ2-6, with 8 bases aligning to TRBD2. Germline V lookup: CDR1 PRHDT, CDR2 FYEKMQ (reference sequence). The V and J ends lost 3 bases and 2 bases, in that order; junction bases with no gene match: 3. There are 16 residues in the CDR3. The CDR3 sequence is CASSFGGGAGANVLTF. In DNA form, the CDR3 reads TGTGCCAGCAGCTTCGGGGGGGGCGCTGGGGCCAACGTCCTGACTTTC.

The chain carries TRBV11-3 and TRBJ1-2; D uncertain. Trimming pared 7 bases from V and 3 bases from J, leaving 9 bases between. This CDR3 spans 12 amino acids. The germline gives CDR1 SGHNT, CDR2 YENEEA. Here the CDR3 reads CASTGWDYGYTF. CDR3 coding DNA: TGTGCCAGCACGGGGTGGGACTATGGCTACACCTTC.

The chain couples TRBV2 to TRBJ1-6; D remains unclear. This CDR3 is 14 amino acids long. The germline V gene has CDR1 SNHLY and CDR2 FYNNEI. V lost 2 bases, J lost 4 bases, and 6 bases lay in between. Here the CDR3 DNA reads TGTGCCAGCAGTGAAATTCCTTATAATTCACCCCTCCACTTT. Protein: CASSEIPYNSPLHF. The full variable domain, rest sourced from reference TRBV2 and TRBJ1-6, is EPEVTQTPSHQVTQMGQEVILRCVPISNHLYFYWYRQILGQKVEFLVSFYNNEISEKSEIFDDQFSVERPDGSNFTLKIRSTKLEDSAMYFCASSEIPYNSPLHFGNGTRLTVT.

J is TRBJ1-4 and V is TRBV11-2; the D gene is possibly TRBD1 (6 bases). The CDR3 contains 14 residues. Per germline, CDR1 SGHAT and CDR2 FQNNGV. The V gene lost 1 base and the J gene lost 8 bases, with 11 bases spanning the gap. The CDR3 bases are TGTGCCAGCAGCTTAGGGGGGCAGGGGGAAAAACTGTTTTTT. Amino acid sequence: CASSLGGQGEKLFF.

The chain couples TRBV19 to TRBJ1-4, with 7 bases aligning to TRBD1. V trimming: 9 bases; J trimming: 5 bases; junction bases outside the gene matches: 12. Germline assignment: CDR1 LNHDA and CDR2 SQIVND (reference sequence). CDR3 size: 15 residues. The CDR3 loop is CASKNTGTENEKLFF. CDR3 DNA sequence: TGTGCCAGCAAAAATACCGGGACAGAGAATGAAAAACTGTTTTTT.

Written as DNA, the CDR3 is TGTGCCAGCAGCTTTACAGGGGATCGTGAAGCTTTCTTT. This gives the protein CASSFTGDREAFF. This chain links TRBV11-2 with TRBJ1-1, with 7 positions matching TRBD1. The CDR3 length is 13 residues. V was pared by 3 bases and J by 7 bases, with 5 bases of the junction left unmatched. CDR1 and CDR2 (germline): SGHAT, FQNNGV.

The V gene is TRBV10-1, the J gene TRBJ2-7, with 10 bases lining up with TRBD1. V lost 3 bases to trimming and J lost 2 bases; unmatched junction nucleotides: 4. The CDR3 sequence is 15 residues long. Germline CDR1 and CDR2: WNHNN and SYGVQD (reference sequence). The DNA of the CDR3 is TGCGCCAGCAGTGAAGGGGGGACAGGGGCCTACGAGCAGTACTTC. Protein: CASSEGGTGAYEQYF.

The chain joins TRBV9 to TRBJ1-1; 7 nucleotides match TRBD1. J gave up 2 bases and V 3 bases, and 7 bases lay outside the gene matches. CDR3 size: 15 residues. The germline V gene has CDR1 SGDLS and CDR2 YYNGEE. The CDR3 reads CASSDRRGGNTEAFF. The CDR3 DNA sequence: TGTGCCAGCAGCGACCGTCGAGGGGGCAACACTGAAGCTTTCTTT.

The genes are TRBV7-8 and TRBJ1-5; D ambiguous. The CDR3 consists of 13 residues. The V end was cut by 2 bases, the J end by 6 bases, with 8 bases between. Germline lookup yields CDR1 SGHVS and CDR2 FQNEAQ. CDR3 in amino acids: CASSLQESQPQHF. DNA for the CDR3: TGTGCCAGCAGCTTACAGGAAAGTCAGCCCCAGCATTTT. Using reference TRBV7-8 and TRBJ1-5 for the parts outside the CDR3, the full variable domain is GAGVSQSPRYKVAKRGQDVALRCDPISGHVSLFWYQQALGQGPEFLTYFQNEAQLDKSGLPSDRFFAERPEGSVSTLKIQRTQQEDSAVYLCASSLQESQPQHFGDGTRLSIL.

This sequence joins TRBV7-9 and TRBJ2-1; 9 nucleotides line up with TRBD2. The CDR3 spans 19 residues. In germline, CDR1 is SEHNR, CDR2 FQNEAQ (reference sequence). V was pared by 4 bases and J by 6 bases, with 19 bases of the junction left unmatched. The CDR3, as DNA: TGTGCCAGCAGCTCATCTACCCTCGCCGTAGCGGGAGAGCTCAATGAGCAGTTCTTC. This codes for CASSSSTLAVAGELNEQFF.

V usage is TRBV7-9 and J usage is TRBJ2-1, with TRBD2 matching 7 bases. Germline V gives CDR1 SEHNR, CDR2 FQNEAQ (reference sequence). The CDR3 has 15 amino acids. V shed 5 bases, J shed 4 bases, and the junction held 8 bases outside the gene matches. The CDR3, as DNA: TGTGCCAGCAGCCCCTCCGCTAGCGGATACAATGAGCAGTTCTTC. This gives the protein CASSPSASGYNEQFF.

The J gene is TRBJ1-3, the V gene TRBV3-1 (or the pseudogene TRBV3-2); D may be TRBD1 (6 bases). Looked up from germline, CDR1 is LGHDT and CDR2 is YNNKEL (reference sequence). V lost 1 base and J 16 bases, leaving 17 bases between the germline ends. The CDR3 length is 13 residues. The CDR3 protein is CASSQVLGHAVYF. Here the CDR3 DNA reads TGTGCCAGCAGCCAAGTTTTGGGACACGCGGTGTATTTT.

The sample holds one count of this clone. V is TRBV7-2 and J is TRBJ1-3; D might be TRBD1 (5 bases). The germline CDR1 and CDR2 sequences are SGHTA and FQGNSA. Trimming shortened V by 5 bases and J by 2 bases, and 19 bases separated the two germline ends. The CDR3 is 17 residues long. CDR3 DNA sequence: TGTGCCAGCAGCATCCAGCAGTTGGGGACTGCTGGAAACACCATATATTTT. It encodes CASSIQQLGTAGNTIYF.

The chain recombines TRBV10-2 with TRBJ1-2, with D perhaps matching TRBD1 (6 bases). The CDR3 spans 13 residues. Germline assignment: CDR1 WSHSY and CDR2 SAAADI. Trimming stripped 4 bases from V and 7 bases from J, with 13 bases between. CDR3 amino acids: CASSATGFGGYTF. DNA of the CDR3: TGCGCCAGCAGTGCCACAGGGTTTGGTGGCTACACCTTC.

The CDR3 spells CASSFQGPNSPLHF. For the CDR3, the DNA is TGTGCCAGCAGTTTCCAGGGTCCTAATTCACCCCTCCACTTT. The chain couples TRBV27 to TRBJ1-6, with D maybe TRBD1 (5 bases). The germline CDR1 and CDR2 sequences are MNHEY and SMNVEV (reference sequence). The V end lost 3 bases, the J end lost 6 bases, and 9 bases lay between the germline ends. The CDR3 extends over 14 amino acids.

The CDR3 loop reads CASSPATLAGGGEQFF. The CDR3 DNA is TGTGCCAGCTCACCTGCGACTCTAGCGGGTGGTGGTGAGCAGTTCTTC. The chain is built from TRBV18 and TRBJ2-1; 8 bases align to TRBD2. The V gene's germline CDR1 is KGHSH and CDR2 LQKENI. The ends lost 3 bases at V and 9 bases at J; junction bases unmatched: 13. The CDR3 extends over 16 amino acids.

The chain employs TRBV3-1 (or the pseudogene TRBV3-2) and TRBJ2-7; 10 bases fit TRBD1. The CDR3 is made up of 14 amino acids. Germline trimming cut 5 bases from V and 3 bases from J; bases unmatched to any gene: 4. Germline CDR1 LGHDT, CDR2 YNNKEL (reference sequence). The CDR3 here is CASSFRTGGYEQYF. CDR3 sequence (DNA): TGTGCCAGCAGCTTTAGGACAGGGGGCTACGAGCAGTACTTC.

V and J are TRBV5-1 and TRBJ2-7, with TRBD1 matching over 11 bases. Trimming removed 4 bases from V and 5 bases from J; junction bases left unmatched: 5. Germline CDR1 SGHRS, CDR2 YFSETQ. The CDR3 extends over 14 amino acids. Here the CDR3 DNA reads TGCGCCAGCAGCGAGAGGACAGGGGGCAACGAGCAGTACTTC. Its translation: CASSERTGGNEQYF.

The chain's CDR3 is CASSPGTASTDTQYF. DNA for the CDR3: TGTGCCAGCAGCCCCGGGACAGCTAGCACAGATACGCAGTATTTT. The chain links TRBV11-3 to TRBJ2-3; TRBD1 matches 7 bases. There are 15 residues in the CDR3. J gave up 0 bases and V 5 bases, and 5 bases lay outside the gene matches. Per germline, CDR1 SGHNT and CDR2 YENEEA.